Included here is one TCR beta chain sequence, with context. This CDR3 has 12 residues. V lost 4 bases and J lost 8; bases outside the gene matches: 3. The germline CDR1 and CDR2 sequences are LGHDT and YNNKEL (reference sequence). Per the original methods: Quantification of nucleated cells was approximated via reference gene primer amplification. Produced via immunoSEQ multiplex PCR; TCRdb's table is partial and in-frame only. For V, J and clone size, that table is used; D and trimming come from the DNA. Of almost 300,000 clones listed, approximately 86% are singletons. This sample is drawn from a study of blood T cell repertoires in COVID-19. Overall study: The study drew acute and convalescent COVID-19 samples from the United States, Italy and Spain. From T cells, B-cell-depleted T cells, or PBMCs came the material, which was cDNA or gDNA.

The specimen was peripheral blood. The receptor's source is a man aged 70 or older with acute or convalescent COVID-19. The J gene is TRBJ1-2, the V gene TRBV3-1 (or the pseudogene TRBV3-2), with 8 bases identical to TRBD1. In DNA, the CDR3 is TGTGCCAGCAGCCGGGGGGACAGGGGCTACACCTTC. Amino acids: CASSRGDRGYTF.